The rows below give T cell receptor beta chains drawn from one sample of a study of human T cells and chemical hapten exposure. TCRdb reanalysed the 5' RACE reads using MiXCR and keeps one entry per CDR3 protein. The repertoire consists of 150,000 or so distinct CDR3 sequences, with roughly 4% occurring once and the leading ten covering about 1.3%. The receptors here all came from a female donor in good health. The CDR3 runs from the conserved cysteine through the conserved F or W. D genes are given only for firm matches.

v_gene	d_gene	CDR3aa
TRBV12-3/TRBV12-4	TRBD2	CASSSTSGVADTQYF
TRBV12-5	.	CASGLPLSRQFTEAFF
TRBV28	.	CASRGDSYATQYF
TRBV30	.	CAWSGGVRAYEKLFF
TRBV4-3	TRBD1	CASSQVTGGITEAFF
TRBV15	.	CATSPAVRYEQYF
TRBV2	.	CASSEALGSGQETQYF
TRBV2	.	CASRDSQRTEAFF
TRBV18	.	CASSPISRDEQYF
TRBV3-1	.	CASSLTGEQFF
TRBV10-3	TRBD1	CATSDRGGAGANVLTF
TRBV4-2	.	CASSQDPSGSANEQYF
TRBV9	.	CASSTPSGQPGLLSYEQYF
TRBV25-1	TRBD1	CASSDTVPGQGRYNEQFF
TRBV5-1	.	CASSLVGTNEKLFF
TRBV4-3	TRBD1	CASSQELIDRGQGNTIYF
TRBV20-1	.	CSASSGYSNQPQHF
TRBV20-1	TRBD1	CSASDRGYEQYF
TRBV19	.	CASSIFVVAGGQPQHF
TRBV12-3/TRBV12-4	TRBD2	CASATRRLAGDNTYEQYF
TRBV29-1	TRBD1	CSVDGTGGEKLFF
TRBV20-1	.	CSARGRTNQPQHF
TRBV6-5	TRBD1	CASSYGQAPSETQYF
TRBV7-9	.	CASSVDRKPYEQYF
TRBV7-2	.	CASSLGSSEIRQPQHF
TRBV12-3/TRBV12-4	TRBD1	CASSRQGGFGGTIVGNQPQHF
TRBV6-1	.	CASIGNGRLHEQYF
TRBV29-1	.	CSVEQGGSEQYF
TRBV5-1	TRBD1	CASSLRGQGWGYAVNTEAFF
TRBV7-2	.	CASSLVQGNTEAFF
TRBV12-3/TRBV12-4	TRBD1	CASRRGATGTGADSGNTIYF
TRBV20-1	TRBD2	CSATLPGLAGDHNTGELFF
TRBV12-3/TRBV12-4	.	CASNKEVNTEAFF
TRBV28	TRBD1	CASSFWDRVSQETQYF
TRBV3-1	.	CASEGQLREKLFF
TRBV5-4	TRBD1	CASSITGVVDTQYF
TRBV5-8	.	CASSFQEGSQETQYF
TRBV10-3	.	CAISVDGVGRKFF
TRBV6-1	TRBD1	CASSARTGGTGELFF
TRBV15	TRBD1	CATSTGTGGAFGEQFF
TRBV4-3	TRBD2	CASSHHSGGVYNEQFF
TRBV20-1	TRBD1	CSASYTGTGDTEAFF
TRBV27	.	CASSLVGSSLNF
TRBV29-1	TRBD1	CSAKGDRGHYGYTF
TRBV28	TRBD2	CASSLAGDSYNEQFF
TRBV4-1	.	CASSQGPVALATNEKLFF
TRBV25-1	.	CASSESTVDLPPLHF
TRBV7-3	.	CASSLTGSSYNEQFF
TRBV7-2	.	CASSLVDINYGYTF
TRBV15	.	CATSRDRAGAGDTQYF
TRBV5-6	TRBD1	CASSIGGRGHTEAFF
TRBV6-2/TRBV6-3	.	CASSTRRMGSYEQYF
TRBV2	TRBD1	CASTGTGAAGSPQHF
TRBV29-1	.	CSVEYVAKNIQYF
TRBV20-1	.	CSARELISGSNDEQFF
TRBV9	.	CASSRGSRDEQFF
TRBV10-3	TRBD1	CATAGTGGNYGYTF
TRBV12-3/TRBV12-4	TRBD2	CASSSGTKENIQYF
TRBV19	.	CASSFTGPRPSNEQFF